The source of this T cell receptor (beta chain) is a study of graft-versus-host responses after intestinal transplantation. Only in-frame clones appear in the TCRdb table, and some are missing; sequencing was by immunoSEQ multiplex PCR. The table includes about 86,000 clones, over 75% detected once. The CDR3 consists of 12 residues. Trimming pared 4 bases from V and 8 bases from J, leaving 12 bases between. Germline V gives CDR1 SGHDT, CDR2 YYEEEE. On this clone itself: Its cognate antigen is unknown.

The source is a human donor who received an intestinal transplant. This specimen was unstimulated CD8+ T cells sorted from spleen or lymph node cells, taken before intestinal transplant. The rearrangement links TRBV5-6 to TRBJ1-2; D gene unclear. CDR3 protein: CASSVGSEGYTF. CDR3 bases: TGTGCCAGCAGCGTGGGTAGTGAGGGCTACACCTTC.